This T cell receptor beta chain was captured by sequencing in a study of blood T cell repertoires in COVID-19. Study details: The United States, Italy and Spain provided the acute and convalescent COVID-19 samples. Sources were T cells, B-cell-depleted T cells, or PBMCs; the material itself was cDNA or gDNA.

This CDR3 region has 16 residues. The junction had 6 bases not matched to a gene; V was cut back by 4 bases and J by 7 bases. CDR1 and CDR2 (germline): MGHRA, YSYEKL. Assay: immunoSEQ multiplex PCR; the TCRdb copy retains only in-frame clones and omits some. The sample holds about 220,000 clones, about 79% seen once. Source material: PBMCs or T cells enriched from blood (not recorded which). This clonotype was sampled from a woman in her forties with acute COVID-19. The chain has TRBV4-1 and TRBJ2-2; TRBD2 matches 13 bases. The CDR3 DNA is TGCGCCAGCAGCCTAGGTGGGACTAGCGGGGTCGGGGAGCTGTTTTTT. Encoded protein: CASSLGGTSGVGELFF.